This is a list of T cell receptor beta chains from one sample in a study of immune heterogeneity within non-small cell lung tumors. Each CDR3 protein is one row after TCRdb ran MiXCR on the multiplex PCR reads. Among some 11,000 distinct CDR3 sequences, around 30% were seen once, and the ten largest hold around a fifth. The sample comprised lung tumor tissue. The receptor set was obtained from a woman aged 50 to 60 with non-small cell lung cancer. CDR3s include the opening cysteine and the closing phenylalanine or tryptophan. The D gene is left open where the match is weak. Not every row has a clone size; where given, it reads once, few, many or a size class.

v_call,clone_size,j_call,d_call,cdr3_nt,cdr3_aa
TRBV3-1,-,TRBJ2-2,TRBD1,TGTGCCAGCAGCCAAGATCTAGCGACAGGGGGCACCGGGGAGCTGTTTTTT,CASSQDLATGGTGELFF
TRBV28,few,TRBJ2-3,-,TGTGCCAGCGGGGGACGGGGTGAAGGGACAGATACGCAGTATTTT,CASGGRGEGTDTQYF
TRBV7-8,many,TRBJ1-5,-,TGTGCCAGCAGCTTACGGGGTGTAAGGGCCAATCAGCCCCAGCATTTT,CASSLRGVRANQPQHF
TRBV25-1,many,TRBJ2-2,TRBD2,TGTGCCAGCAGTGAACGGACTAGCGGGAGTTCCGGGGAGCTGTTTTTT,CASSERTSGSSGELFF
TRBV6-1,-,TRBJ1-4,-,TGTGCCAGCAGTCGGGTCAACCTCAATGAAAAACTGTTTTTT,CASSRVNLNEKLFF
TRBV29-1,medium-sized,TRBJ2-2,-,TGCAGCGCGACAGGATCTGTCGGGGAGCTGTTTTTT,CSATGSVGELFF
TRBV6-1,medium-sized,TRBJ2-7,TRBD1,TGTGCCAGCAGTGAGACGACAGGGGGTAGTAACGAGCAGTACTTC,CASSETTGGSNEQYF
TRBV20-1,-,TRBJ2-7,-,TGCAGTGCTAGCCGGGACCCAGAAGAGCAGTACTTC,CSASRDPEEQYF
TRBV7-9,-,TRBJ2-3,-,TGTGCCAACAGCCCTCGTGGGCGGGGAGATACGCAGTATTTT,CANSPRGRGDTQYF
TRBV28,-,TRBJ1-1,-,TGTGCCAGCAGTTCGGCAGGGCCATCCACTGAAGCTTTCTTT,CASSSAGPSTEAFF
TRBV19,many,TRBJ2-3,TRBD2,TGTGCCAGTAGTACCGGGACTAGCGGGATGGTTACAGATACGCAGTATTTT,CASSTGTSGMVTDTQYF
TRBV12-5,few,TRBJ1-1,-,TGTGCTAGTGGTTTGGTCGGGACTGAAGCTTTCTTT,CASGLVGTEAFF
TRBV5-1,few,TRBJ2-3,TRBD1,TGCGCCAGCAGCTTGGTGGGACAGGGTCACACAGATACGCAGTATTTT,CASSLVGQGHTDTQYF
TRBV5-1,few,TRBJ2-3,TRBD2,TGCGCCAGCAGCAAGACTAGCGGGACATCAACAGATACGCAGTATTTT,CASSKTSGTSTDTQYF
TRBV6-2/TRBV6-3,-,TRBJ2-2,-,TGTGCCAGCAGACTCACCGGGACACCGAACACCGGGGATCTGTTTTTT,CASRLTGTPNTGDLFF
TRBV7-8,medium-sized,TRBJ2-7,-,TGTGCCAGCAGCCACGGCTCCTCTGGCGAGCAGTACTTC,CASSHGSSGEQYF
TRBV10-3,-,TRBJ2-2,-,TGTGCCATCAGTTGGGGTCCTAACACCGGGGAGCTGTTTTTT,CAISWGPNTGELFF
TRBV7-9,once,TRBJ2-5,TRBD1,TGTGCCAGCAGCCTCACAGGGGGTATCCAAGAGACCCAGTACTTC,CASSLTGGIQETQYF
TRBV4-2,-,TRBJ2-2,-,TGTGCCAGCAGCCGCTCTAGCGTTACTACCGGGGAGCTGTTTTTT,CASSRSSVTTGELFF
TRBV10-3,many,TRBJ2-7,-,TGTGCCATCAGTGACTCCTACGAGCAGTACTTC,CAISDSYEQYF
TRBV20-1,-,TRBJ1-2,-,TGCAGTGCCGGAGGGGAGTTCCCCCAGTGGGCTAACTATGGCCACACCTTC,CSAGGEFPQWANYGHTF
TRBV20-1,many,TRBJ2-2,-,TGCAGTGCTAGAGCCGGCAGGGGTTGGACCGGGGAGCTGTTTTTT,CSARAGRGWTGELFF
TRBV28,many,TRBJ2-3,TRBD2,TGTGCCAGCAGTTTAGTAGAGTGGACTAGCGGCCGCACAGATACGCAGTATTTT,CASSLVEWTSGRTDTQYF
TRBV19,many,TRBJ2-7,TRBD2,TGTGCCAGTAGTATTCAGGGGACTAGCCACTACGAGCAGTACTTC,CASSIQGTSHYEQYF
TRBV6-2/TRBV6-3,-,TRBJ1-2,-,TGTGCCAGCAGTTCGAGGGGGTTGGGTACGGTGATCAGCTACACCTTC,CASSSRGLGTVISYTF
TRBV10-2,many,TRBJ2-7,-,TGCGCCAGCAGGACCTATGGGGGAGCCAATTACGAGCAGTACTTC,CASRTYGGANYEQYF
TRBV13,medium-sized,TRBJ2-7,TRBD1,TGTGCCAGCAGCTCTTGGGACAGCTCCTACGAGCAGTACTTC,CASSSWDSSYEQYF
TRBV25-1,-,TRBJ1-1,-,TGTGCCACCCAGCAAGGGACGAACACTGAAGCTTTCTTT,CATQQGTNTEAFF
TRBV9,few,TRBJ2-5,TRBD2,TGTGCCAGCAGCCGAAGACTAGCGGGCCAGACCCAGTACTTC,CASSRRLAGQTQYF
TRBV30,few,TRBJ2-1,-,TGTGCCTGGAGTGTACGGACAGCCAGATCCTACAATGAGCAGTTCTTC,CAWSVRTARSYNEQFF
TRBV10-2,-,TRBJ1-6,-,TGCGCCAGCAGTGAGACTAGAGGTTCACCCCTCCACTTT,CASSETRGSPLHF
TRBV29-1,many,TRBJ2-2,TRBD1,TGCAGCGTGGGGACGGAGACAGGGGTTGCTGGGGAGCTGTTTTTT,CSVGTETGVAGELFF
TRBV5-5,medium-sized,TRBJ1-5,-,TGTGCCAGCAGCTTGGTCGGAGGGGATAGCAATCAGCCCCAGCATTTT,CASSLVGGDSNQPQHF
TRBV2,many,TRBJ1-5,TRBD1,TGTGCCAGCAGATCGGACAGGGCCTATAGCAATCAGCCCCAGCATTTT,CASRSDRAYSNQPQHF
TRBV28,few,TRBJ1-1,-,TGTGCCAGCAGTTTCGGACGCGGGACTGAAGCTTTCTTT,CASSFGRGTEAFF
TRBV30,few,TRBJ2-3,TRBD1,TGTGCCTGGACAACCGGGACAGGGTATGATACGCAGTATTTT,CAWTTGTGYDTQYF
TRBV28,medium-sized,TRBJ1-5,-,TGTGCCAGCAGTCCGAGGGATTTTGGCATATTATGGGGCAGTCATAGCAATCAGCCCCAGCATTTT,CASSPRDFGILWGSHSNQPQHF
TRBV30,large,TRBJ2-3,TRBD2,TGTGCCTGGGATGGACTAGCGGGAGAATCATCAGATACGCAGTATTTT,CAWDGLAGESSDTQYF
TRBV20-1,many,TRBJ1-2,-,TGCAGTCCATCCCGTGAGGTCTATGGCTACACCTTC,CSPSREVYGYTF
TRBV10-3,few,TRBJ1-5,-,TGTGCCATCACGGGGGGGGGCAATCAGCCCCAGCATTTT,CAITGGGNQPQHF
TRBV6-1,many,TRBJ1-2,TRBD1,TGTGCCAGCAGTGCCGGGACAGGGGTTGGAGGAGCCTATGGCTACACCTTC,CASSAGTGVGGAYGYTF
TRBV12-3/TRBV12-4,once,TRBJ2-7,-,TGTGCCAGCAGTAAATCGGGGTTCGGCGAGCAGTACTTC,CASSKSGFGEQYF
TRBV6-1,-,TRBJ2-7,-,TGTGCCAGCAGTCCGTTTGGCGGGGCCTACGAGCAGTACTTC,CASSPFGGAYEQYF
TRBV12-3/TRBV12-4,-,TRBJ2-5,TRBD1,TGTGCCAGCAGAAATGGACAGGCCTGGGCTGAGACCCAGTACTTC,CASRNGQAWAETQYF
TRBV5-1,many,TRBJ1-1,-,TGCGCCAGCAGACAGACCTCTGAAGCTTTCTTT,CASRQTSEAFF
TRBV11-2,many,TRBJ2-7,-,TGTGCCAGCAGAGAAGGGGACCTGGGGAGGGAGCAGTACTTC,CASREGDLGREQYF
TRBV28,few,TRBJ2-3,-,TGTGCCAGCAGCGCCCCGTCGAGGACAGATACGCAGTATTTT,CASSAPSRTDTQYF
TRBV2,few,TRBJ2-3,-,TGTGCCAGCCTGACAAGGGACAGCACAGATACGCAGTATTTT,CASLTRDSTDTQYF
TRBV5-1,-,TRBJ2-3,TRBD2,TGCGCCAGCAGCTTGGACTTCGAGAGCGGGAGAACATATACGCAGTATTTT,CASSLDFESGRTYTQYF
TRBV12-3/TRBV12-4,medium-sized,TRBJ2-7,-,TGTGCCAGCAGAAACCTCGGGCGGACCTACGAGCAGTACTTC,CASRNLGRTYEQYF
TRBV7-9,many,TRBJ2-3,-,TGTGCCAGCAGCCCTCGTGGGCGGGGAGATACGCAGTATTTT,CASSPRGRGDTQYF
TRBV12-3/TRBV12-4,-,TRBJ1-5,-,TGTGCCAGAAGCTTGAGTGGGGGGGCCTGGCCCCAGCATTTT,CARSLSGGAWPQHF
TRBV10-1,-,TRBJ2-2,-,TGCGCCAGCAGTGAGTCGTCGGGGGCGAACACCGGGGATCTGTTTTTT,CASSESSGANTGDLFF
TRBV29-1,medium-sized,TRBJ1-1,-,TGCAGCGTTGGAACCCTTGATTTTTTTATGAACACTGAAGCTTTCTTT,CSVGTLDFFMNTEAFF
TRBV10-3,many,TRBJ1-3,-,TGTGCCATCAGAGAGACAGGCTTAGGCTCTGGAAACACCATATATTTT,CAIRETGLGSGNTIYF